This T cell receptor (beta chain) was retrieved from a study of blood T cells in healthy people across ages. General study findings and limits: Unsorted PBMCs ruled out conclusive naive versus antigen-experienced comparison. Higher diversity, along with more naive CD4+ cells, distinguished long-lived donors from aged donors. Strongly correlated with naive T cell percentage was TCR beta diversity.

Then a second PCR, running roughly 7 to 11 cycles, was carried out with a sample-barcoded 5' primer and a J-beta primer mix. CDR3-containing paired-end reads numbered at least 3 million in each sample. TCRdb ran MiXCR on the 5' RACE reads and lists one entry per CDR3 protein. There are 600,000 to 1,000,000 distinct CDR3 sequences in the sample; more than 45% occur only once, and roughly 22% lies in the top ten. A note on this clonotype: The antigen is unknown.

Sequenced: blood. The clonotype comes from a young man in good health.

CDR3 amino acids: CASTLGTGGFPPLHF. Here the CDR3 DNA reads TGTGCCAGCACTCTTGGGACAGGGGGATTTCCACCCCTCCACTTT. The chain couples TRBV6-1 to TRBJ1-6; TRBD1 agrees at 11 bases. Trimming at V came to 7 bases and at J to 11 bases, leaving 10 bases not matched to a gene. CDR1 and CDR2 from the germline V gene are MNHNS and SASEGT. The length of the CDR3 is 15 residues.